The 32 T cell receptor beta chains given below trace back to one sample, sequenced in a study of synovial regulatory T cells in juvenile arthritis. Using immunoSEQ multiplex PCR, the repertoire was profiled, and TCRdb retains in-frame clones only, with some absent. The data show just under 10,000 clones, and the top ten clones hold 0.8% to 0.95%. Sequencing was performed on Treg cells from blood. Subset defined: remaining (HLA-DR-negative) circulating blood Treg cells. The receptors were sampled from a donor aged 2 to 35 with juvenile idiopathic arthritis.

The chain has TRBV18 and TRBJ2-1; checking the TCRdb D call of TRBD2 is not possible without DNA. CDR1 is KGHSH, CDR2 LQKENI, per germline. The CDR3 loop spans 16 amino acids. The DNA is not on file. The CDR3 sequence: CASSLVRAGGPNEQFF.

The J gene is TRBJ1-2, the V gene TRBV27. The germline V gene has CDR1 MNHEY and CDR2 SMNVEV (reference sequence). The CDR3 loop spans 15 amino acids. A DNA sequence was not provided. This CDR3 reads CASSSIEEFNYGYTF.

The chain employs TRBV9 and TRBJ1-4; TCRdb calls TRBD1, which cannot be checked without DNA. The CDR3 is 15 residues long. DNA was not recorded. The germline V gene has CDR1 SGDLS and CDR2 YYNGEE. The CDR3 protein is CASSVQGMGNEKLFF. The entire variable domain, with the rest obtained from reference TRBV9 and TRBJ1-4, is as follows: DSGVTQTPKHLITATGQRVTLRCSPRSGDLSVYWYQQSLDQGLQFLIQYYNGEERAKGNILERFSAQQFPDLHSELNLSSLELGDSALYFCASSVQGMGNEKLFFGSGTQLSVL.

The CDR3 loop reads CASSAGDSSYEQYF. V and J are TRBV2 and TRBJ2-7; with no DNA, the TCRdb D assignment of TRBD1 cannot be verified. Germline CDR1 reads SNHLY; CDR2 reads FYNNEI. The CDR3 totals 14 residues. No DNA has been recorded.

The chain employs TRBV28 and TRBJ1-1. CDR3 length equals 13 residues. Only the protein sequence is given. Per germline, CDR1 MDHEN and CDR2 SYDVKM. The CDR3 is CASSFGVRTEAFF.

The chain joins TRBV5-1 to TRBJ2-2. The CDR3 covers 14 residues. No DNA was logged. The germline CDR1 and CDR2 sequences are SGHRS and YFSETQ. The CDR3 protein is CASSLVVGGGELFF.

The chain carries TRBV6-4 and TRBJ2-3; TCRdb's D call, TRBD2, is unchecked because there is no DNA. CDR3 length equals 17 residues. Only the protein is on record. Germline V gives CDR1 MRHNA, CDR2 SNTAGT. The CDR3 spells CASSLGTSGASTDTQYF.

V is TRBV5-1 and J is TRBJ2-1. Germline V gene lookup returns CDR1 SGHRS and CDR2 YFSETQ. CDR3 length equals 11 residues. The DNA sequence is not available. The CDR3 here is CASSLYNEQFF.

The chain has TRBV5-1 and TRBJ2-3; TCRdb reports TRBD1, a call that lacks DNA to check it against. The CDR3 sequence is 17 residues long. No nucleotide data were recorded. Germline V gives CDR1 SGHRS, CDR2 YFSETQ. The CDR3 loop reads CASKEGYRGRWIDTQYF.

The gene calls are TRBV20-1 and TRBJ2-7. CDR3 length: 11 residues. Only the protein is on record. Germline V CDR1 and CDR2: DFQATT, SNEGSKA (reference sequence). CDR3 region: CSARDMDEQYF.

The chain couples TRBV6-6 to TRBJ1-4. This CDR3 is 15 amino acids long. DNA was not recorded. Germline lookup yields CDR1 MNHNY and CDR2 SVGAGI (reference sequence). CDR3 in amino acids: CASSYRDSTNEKLFF.

The rearrangement uses TRBV5-5 and TRBJ1-3; TCRdb calls TRBD1, which cannot be checked without DNA. This CDR3 spans 14 amino acids. DNA is not recorded here. Germline V gene sequence: CDR1 SGHKS, CDR2 YYEKEE (reference sequence). The CDR3 region is CASSWPGSGNTIYF.

The chain couples TRBV10-3 to TRBJ1-1. The germline gives CDR1 ENHRY, CDR2 SYGVKD. The CDR3 runs to 14 residues. No DNA was logged. This CDR3 is CAISESRPNTEAFF.

CDR3 sequence reads: CASTDRGNEQFF. The chain recombines TRBV5-1 with TRBJ2-1; as DNA is missing, the TRBD1 call by TCRdb cannot be tested. The CDR3 loop spans 12 amino acids. No DNA has been recorded. CDR1 is SGHRS, CDR2 YFSETQ, per germline.

The chain employs TRBV6-1 and TRBJ1-5; TCRdb selects TRBD1, and the lack of DNA leaves this call unchecked. The CDR3 is made up of 15 amino acids. No DNA was logged. CDR1 and CDR2 (germline): MNHNS, SASEGT. CDR3 in amino acids: CASNAGYSGNQPQHF.

The J gene is TRBJ1-2, the V gene TRBV5-4; no DNA is available, so the TRBD1 call from TCRdb remains unchecked. The CDR3 loop spans 15 amino acids. The DNA is unrecorded. Germline V gene sequence: CDR1 SGHNT, CDR2 YYREEE (reference sequence). The CDR3 sequence is CASSSLQAGPGGYTF.

The rearrangement uses TRBV28 and TRBJ2-2. Germline V gene lookup returns CDR1 MDHEN and CDR2 SYDVKM. This CDR3 is built from 14 residues. The coding DNA is unavailable. The CDR3 sequence is CASKRWVNTGELFF.

This chain links TRBV6-1 with TRBJ1-2. Germline-derived CDR1 and CDR2 are MNHNS and SASEGT. The CDR3 sequence is 15 residues long. The DNA is unrecorded. The CDR3 spells CASSEGRAGWGGYTF.

The chain employs TRBV10-1 and TRBJ2-7. This CDR3 is 13 amino acids long. Nucleotide data are not available. CDR1 is WNHNN and CDR2 is SYGVQD in the germline V gene (reference sequence). CDR3 residues: CASTRQSSYEQYF.

The chain carries TRBV11-3 and TRBJ1-4; the D call from TCRdb, TRBD1, cannot be confirmed without DNA. The germline V gene encodes CDR1 SGHNT and CDR2 YENEEA. The CDR3 runs to 17 residues. The record lacks a DNA sequence. CDR3 protein: CASSLDLSDRSNEKLFF.

This sequence joins TRBV12-2 and TRBJ1-2. TRBV12-2 is a listed pseudogene. This CDR3 has 17 residues. Nucleotide data are not available. The CDR3 reads CASRLAGSELVNYGYTF.

CDR3 region: CASSFPLAFGSAQHF. The V call is TRBV28, the J call TRBJ1-5. This CDR3 has 15 amino acids. The nucleotide record is missing. Germline assignment: CDR1 MDHEN and CDR2 SYDVKM.

This CDR3 reads CASSHRLAREQFF. The rearrangement links TRBV5-6 to TRBJ2-1; TCRdb outputs TRBD2, but without DNA this stays unchecked. The germline CDR1 and CDR2 sequences are SGHDT and YYEEEE. This CDR3 contains 13 residues. No DNA is recorded.

The rearrangement uses TRBV6-6 and TRBJ2-7; TCRdb proposes TRBD1, but this gene call is untestable without DNA. The CDR3 is made up of 14 amino acids. The nucleotide record is missing. Germline V CDR1 and CDR2: MNHNY, SVGAGI (reference sequence). CDR3 sequence: CASSRGTGIYEQYF.

This sequence joins TRBV4-1 and TRBJ2-6; TCRdb's D gene call, TRBD1, goes unchecked for lack of DNA. The length of the CDR3 is 18 residues. No DNA appears here. Germline assignment: CDR1 MGHRA and CDR2 YSYEKL. The CDR3 protein is CASSQPGQGAPWANVLTF.

This sequence joins TRBV5-1 and TRBJ1-2. Per the germline V gene, CDR1 is SGHRS and CDR2 is YFSETQ. The CDR3 contains 13 residues. No DNA accompanies this entry. The CDR3 region is CASSLSGTGRYTF.

CDR3 residues: CASSLGVGQLIAYEQYF. The V and J genes are TRBV28 and TRBJ2-7; TCRdb's assignment of TRBD1 cannot be checked, as there is no DNA. The CDR3 length is 17 residues. No DNA accompanies this entry. The germline gives CDR1 MDHEN, CDR2 SYDVKM.

V usage is TRBV10-3 and J usage is TRBJ2-7; TCRdb's assignment of TRBD2 cannot be checked, as there is no DNA. The germline V gene has CDR1 ENHRY and CDR2 SYGVKD. The CDR3 loop spans 12 amino acids. DNA was not recorded. Here the CDR3 reads CATSGSPGEQYF.

This chain connects TRBV5-1 to TRBJ2-7; checking the TCRdb D call of TRBD2 is not possible without DNA. CDR3 length: 16 amino acids. No nucleotide data were recorded. Germline CDR1 SGHRS, CDR2 YFSETQ. The CDR3 spells CASSLGTSGGIYEQYF.

This rearrangement joins TRBV6-6 to TRBJ2-7; TCRdb gives TRBD1 as the D gene, but with no DNA this cannot be confirmed. The CDR3 has 13 amino acids. No DNA has been recorded. Germline V CDR1 and CDR2: MNHNY, SVGAGI (reference sequence). The CDR3 spells CASSRDRAYEQYF.

The V and J genes are TRBV6-1 and TRBJ2-7; lacking DNA, the TRBD2 call made by TCRdb goes unchecked. The CDR3 covers 14 residues. No DNA was logged. Germline V gene sequence: CDR1 MNHNS, CDR2 SASEGT. The CDR3: CASRQAGSTYEQYF.

This CDR3 reads CASSFGSRGDYGYTF. This chain uses TRBV5-6 with TRBJ1-2. CDR1 SGHDT and CDR2 YYEEEE come from the germline V gene. CDR3 length: 15 residues. No nucleotide data were recorded.